The rows below give T cell receptor beta chains drawn from one sample of a study of post-analysis software for immune sequencing data. TCRdb used MiXCR to reprocess the PCR reads, holding one entry per CDR3 protein. The sample consists of 700,000 to 800,000 distinct CDR3 sequences, roughly 27% of them appearing once. Sequenced material: blood. Receptors originate from a girl aged 10 to 17 with multiple sclerosis. The CDR3 runs from the conserved cysteine through the conserved F or W. A D gene is named only where the DNA matches it firmly. Clone size appears in some rows only: once, few, many, or a class for an expanded clone.

V gene	J gene	D gene	clone size	CDR3 DNA	CDR3 protein
TRBV12-5	TRBJ2-1	.	few	TGTGCTAGTGGCCTAACAGGGTTTGATGAGCAGTTCTTC	CASGLTGFDEQFF
TRBV5-1	TRBJ1-2	.	once	TGCGCCAGCACCGTTGGCTCTAACTATGGCTACACCTTC	CASTVGSNYGYTF
TRBV4-3	TRBJ2-7	.	.	TGCGCCAGCAGCCTCTGGGCGCAGGGTTTCTACGAGCAGTACTTC	CASSLWAQGFYEQYF
TRBV2	TRBJ2-3	.	.	TGTGCCAGCAGTGACCTGAGCGGTCCGACTAGCACAGATACGCAGTATTTT	CASSDLSGPTSTDTQYF
TRBV5-1	TRBJ2-2	TRBD1	few	TGCGCCAGCAGCTTGGAGGACAGGGGAACCGGGGAGCTGTTTTTT	CASSLEDRGTGELFF
TRBV6-5	TRBJ2-7	TRBD1	many	TGTGCCAGCAGTCGGCGACAGGGTCCCTACGAGCAGTACTTC	CASSRRQGPYEQYF
TRBV6-5	TRBJ1-1	.	.	TGTGCCAGCAGTTATTCTCAGAGTTTGGTCCATAGCACTGAAGCTTTCTTT	CASSYSQSLVHSTEAFF
TRBV2	TRBJ1-1	.	.	TGTGCCAGCTGCCTTAGGGGAATGGCGAACACTGAAGCTTTCTTT	CASCLRGMANTEAFF
TRBV6-1	TRBJ2-7	.	few	TGTGCCAGCAGTGAGAGGGGGATGCGGTACGAGCAGTACTTC	CASSERGMRYEQYF
TRBV9	TRBJ2-1	TRBD1	few	TGTGCCAGCAGCGTATGGACAGGGGTACCCAATGAGCAGTTCTTC	CASSVWTGVPNEQFF
TRBV4-1	TRBJ2-4	.	few	TGCGCCAGCAGCCAAGGGGCCCCCTTAGGAAGCATTCAGTACTTC	CASSQGAPLGSIQYF
TRBV5-1	TRBJ1-3	.	.	TGCGCCAGCAGCACGGACACCTCTGGAAACACCATATATTTT	CASSTDTSGNTIYF
TRBV2	TRBJ2-5	TRBD1	.	TGTGCCAGCAGAAGCGACAGGGGGCGAGGACAAGAGACCCAGTACTTC	CASRSDRGRGQETQYF
TRBV10-3	TRBJ2-5	.	.	TGTGCCATCAGGGACCCGACCAGGGGAAGAGAGACCCAGTACTTC	CAIRDPTRGRETQYF
TRBV5-1	TRBJ2-7	TRBD2	.	TGCGCCAGCAGCCCCCGGACTAGCGAAGACGAGCAGTACTTC	CASSPRTSEDEQYF
TRBV25-1	TRBJ2-3	TRBD2	.	TGTGCCAGCAGTGAATCAGGGACTAGCGGGGGAACAGATACGCAGTATTTT	CASSESGTSGGTDTQYF
TRBV11-2	TRBJ2-3	.	.	TGTGCCAGCAGCTTAGCAGGGGAAGGAACAGATACGCAGTATTTT	CASSLAGEGTDTQYF
TRBV29-1	TRBJ1-2	.	.	TGCAGCGTTGAAGAGGTAGGGAAAGACTATGGCTACACCTTC	CSVEEVGKDYGYTF
TRBV3-1	TRBJ2-5	.	many	TGTGCCAGCAGTCAGGACCGGGAGACCCAGTACTTC	CASSQDRETQYF
TRBV12-3/TRBV12-4	TRBJ2-3	.	many	TGTGCCAGCAGTTTTTCAGATACGCAGTATTTT	CASSFSDTQYF
TRBV5-1	TRBJ2-1	TRBD2	.	TGCGCCAGCAGCAAGGGACTAGCGGGGTCCGCAGCCTACAATGAGCAGTTCTTC	CASSKGLAGSAAYNEQFF
TRBV5-6	TRBJ1-2	.	few	TGTGCCAGCAGCTCCGTTGGGGAGAGTATCGGCTACACCTTC	CASSSVGESIGYTF
TRBV2	TRBJ2-5	.	.	TGTGCCAGCACTAAAACTCCCGCGACCCAGTACTTC	CASTKTPATQYF
TRBV12-3/TRBV12-4	TRBJ2-7	.	.	TGTGCCAGCCTGCGGGCGTCTAGCTCCTACAATGAGCAGTACTTC	CASLRASSSYNEQYF
TRBV10-3	TRBJ2-5	.	few	TGTGCCATCAGTGGGGACGGCCAGGAAAAAGAGACCCAGTACTTC	CAISGDGQEKETQYF
TRBV4-3	TRBJ1-1	.	.	TGCGCCAGCAGCCAAGTCTCGGGCAGGAAGAACACTGAAGCTTTCTTT	CASSQVSGRKNTEAFF
TRBV28	TRBJ1-5	.	few	TGTGCCAGCAGTCAGGGGTTCCGAAAGCCCCAGCATTTT	CASSQGFRKPQHF
TRBV7-2	TRBJ2-7	.	many	TGTGCCAGCAGTATTCAGGGGGAGGCCGAGCAGTACTTC	CASSIQGEAEQYF
TRBV7-9	TRBJ2-1	.	.	TGTGCCAGCGGGCCGACCACGACATACTACAATGAGCAGCTCTTC	CASGPTTTYYNEQLF
TRBV29-1	TRBJ2-5	.	once	TGCAGCACCCGGACGGGAGAGACCCAGTACTTC	CSTRTGETQYF
TRBV11-2	TRBJ2-6	TRBD2	.	TGTGCCAGCAGATTAGGACTAGCGGGGGGGCTATCTGGGGCCAACGTCCTGACTTTC	CASRLGLAGGLSGANVLTF
TRBV3-1	TRBJ1-4	.	.	TGTGCCAGCAGCCAAGATTGGCCAGGGATTAATGAAAAACTGTTTTTT	CASSQDWPGINEKLFF
TRBV5-1	TRBJ2-7	TRBD1	few	TGCGCCAGCAGCTTGGATCATACCGGGACAGGAGGGTACGAGCAGTACTTC	CASSLDHTGTGGYEQYF
TRBV6-2/TRBV6-3	TRBJ2-1	.	.	TGTGCCAGCAGTTCCGGACAGACGATCTACAATGAGCAGTTCTTC	CASSSGQTIYNEQFF
TRBV19	TRBJ2-7	.	few	TGTGCCAGTAGTAGCCCAGGGACCTACGAGCAGTACTTC	CASSSPGTYEQYF
TRBV29-1	TRBJ2-2	.	.	TGCAGCGTCGCGAAGTCCGGGGAGCTGTTTTTT	CSVAKSGELFF
TRBV20-1	TRBJ2-7	TRBD2	few	TGCAGTGCTAGTAGTACTAGCGGAGCCTACGAGCAGTACTTC	CSASSTSGAYEQYF
TRBV20-1	TRBJ2-4	TRBD2	.	TGCAGTGCTAGAGAATACGGGACTAGGCACGCCAAAAACATTCAGTACTTC	CSAREYGTRHAKNIQYF
TRBV11-2	TRBJ2-1	.	.	TGTGCCAGCAGCTACATTACCCGAGACGAGCAGTTCTTC	CASSYITRDEQFF
TRBV11-2	TRBJ2-5	TRBD2	.	TGTGCCAGCAGCTTAGTTGGTAGCGGGAGACTAGAGACCCAGTACTTC	CASSLVGSGRLETQYF
TRBV20-1	TRBJ2-3	TRBD2	once	TGCAGCCTGCCCCTGGGACTAGCGGGACGCACAGATGCGCAGTATTTT	CSLPLGLAGRTDAQYF
TRBV9	TRBJ2-1	TRBD2	.	TGTGCCAGCGGGGCTAGCGGGGGCATTTCCTACAATGAGCAGTTCTTC	CASGASGGISYNEQFF
TRBV7-2	TRBJ2-1	.	.	TGTGCCAGCAGCTTAAATAGGGCAGTGGACAATGAGCAGTTCTTC	CASSLNRAVDNEQFF
TRBV28	TRBJ2-3	.	few	TGTGCCAGCAGTCCCACGGGCGGACACACAGATACGCAGTATTTT	CASSPTGGHTDTQYF
TRBV4-2	TRBJ1-6	.	.	TGTGCCAGCAGCCAAGATCGGCCGGGCTCTTCACCCCTCCACTTT	CASSQDRPGSSPLHF
TRBV29-1	TRBJ1-5	.	.	TGCAGCGTTGAAGGGTGGGTTCAGCCCCAGCATTTT	CSVEGWVQPQHF
TRBV27	TRBJ1-5	TRBD1	few	TGTGCCAGCAGGACAGGGCGGCAGCCCCAGCATTTT	CASRTGRQPQHF
TRBV29-1	TRBJ2-1	.	many	TGCAGCGTTCAGGGGCACAATGAGCAGTTCTTC	CSVQGHNEQFF
TRBV27	TRBJ1-6	TRBD1	.	TGTGCCAGCAGTACTACCGGGACAGGGCTTAATTCACCCCTCCACTTT	CASSTTGTGLNSPLHF
TRBV5-5	TRBJ1-6	.	.	TGTGCCAGCAGCTTGGGCAGGGATCTTCTCTCACCCCTCCACTTT	CASSLGRDLLSPLHF
TRBV29-1	TRBJ2-1	.	.	TGCAGCACATCCGCGGTGGCGAGTTCCTACAATGAGCAGTTCTTC	CSTSAVASSYNEQFF
TRBV4-1	TRBJ2-5	.	.	TGCGCCAACAGCCCAAACGGAGAGACCCAGTACTTC	CANSPNGETQYF
TRBV5-6	TRBJ1-1	TRBD1	.	TGTGCCAGCAGCTTCACAGGGGGGTTTGAAGCTTTCTTT	CASSFTGGFEAFF